The clone carrying this TCR beta chain is hyperexpanded. Its antigen is unidentified. This entry belongs to a study of metastatic and nonmetastatic thyroid tumors. Turning to the study itself: Malignant thyroid and benign thyroid patients provided blood and tumor or nodule tissue whose repertoires were compared. Study-wide results and caveats: The reported finding was significantly higher TCR beta diversity in malignant thyroid tumors relative to benign nodules, in blood and tumor.

Germline CDR1 and CDR2: MNHNS and SASEGT. CDR3 length: 12 residues. Trimming took 10 bases from V and 4 from J, leaving 10 bases between them. Prior to thyroid surgery, none of the patients had received any treatment. Original processing methods: Differences in CDR3 between clinicopathological groups were drawn on to build a classifier intended to discriminate distant-metastatic papillary thyroid cancer patients. TCRdb used MiXCR to call clones anew from the PCR reads. What appears here as the V and J calls and clone size reflects TCRdb's work, not the paper's. The sample records 3,500 to 5,000 clones, approximately 40% being singletons.

Sequenced input: tumor tissue. V is TRBV6-1 and J is TRBJ2-2; D call uncertain. This clonotype was obtained from a male donor with papillary thyroid cancer or a benign thyroid nodule (not recorded which). Some clones in this sample may be carry-over from other donors' samples. The CDR3 region is CATTSSTGELFF. CDR3 nucleotides: TGTGCCACCACATCTAGCACCGGGGAGCTGTTTTTT.